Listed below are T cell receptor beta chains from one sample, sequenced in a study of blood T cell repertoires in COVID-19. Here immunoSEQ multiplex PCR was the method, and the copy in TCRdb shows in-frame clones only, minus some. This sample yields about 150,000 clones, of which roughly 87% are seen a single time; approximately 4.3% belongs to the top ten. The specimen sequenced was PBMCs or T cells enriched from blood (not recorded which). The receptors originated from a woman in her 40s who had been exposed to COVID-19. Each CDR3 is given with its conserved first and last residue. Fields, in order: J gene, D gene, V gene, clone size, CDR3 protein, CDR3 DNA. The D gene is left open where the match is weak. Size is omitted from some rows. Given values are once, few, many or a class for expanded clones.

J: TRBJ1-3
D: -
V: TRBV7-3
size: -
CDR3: CASSPTGSGNTIYF
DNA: TGTGCCAGCAGCCCCACAGGGTCTGGAAACACCATATATTTT

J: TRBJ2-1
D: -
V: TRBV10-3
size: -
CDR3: CAISKLQGGHNEQFF
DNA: TGTGCCATCAGTAAATTACAGGGTGGGCACAATGAGCAGTTCTTC

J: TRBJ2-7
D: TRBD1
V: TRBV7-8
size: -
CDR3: CASSYSGTGGIQYF
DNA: TGTGCCAGCAGCTACTCCGGGACAGGGGGAATACAGTACTTC

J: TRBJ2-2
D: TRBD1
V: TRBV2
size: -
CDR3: CASSGDRTNTGELFF
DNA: TGTGCCAGCAGTGGGGACAGGACGAACACCGGGGAGCTGTTTTTT

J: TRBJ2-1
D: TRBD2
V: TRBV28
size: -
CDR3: CASRPAGLYNEQFF
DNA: TGTGCCAGCAGGCCAGCGGGGCTCTACAATGAGCAGTTCTTC

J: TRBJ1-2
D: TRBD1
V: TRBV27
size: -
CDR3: CASRGQGFGYTF
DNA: TGTGCCAGCAGAGGACAGGGGTTTGGCTACACCTTC

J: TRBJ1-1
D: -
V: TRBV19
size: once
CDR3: CASISPRDTLNTEAFF
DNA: TGTGCCAGTATTTCTCCCCGGGACACACTGAACACTGAAGCTTTCTTT

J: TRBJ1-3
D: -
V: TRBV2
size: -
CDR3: CASSQDRGNTIYF
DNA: TGTGCCAGCAGTCAGGACAGAGGAAACACCATATATTTT

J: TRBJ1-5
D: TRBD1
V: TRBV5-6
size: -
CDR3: CASSTLNRGKQHF
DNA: TGTGCCAGCAGCACCCTGAACAGGGGTAAACAGCATTTT

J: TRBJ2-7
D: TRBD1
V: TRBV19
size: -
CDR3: CASSIIQGQGEQYF
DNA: TGTGCCAGTAGTATAATTCAGGGACAGGGCGAGCAGTACTTC

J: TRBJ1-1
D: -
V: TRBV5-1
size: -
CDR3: CASSLEQGSWAFF
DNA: TGCGCCAGCAGCTTGGAACAGGGAAGTTGGGCTTTCTTT

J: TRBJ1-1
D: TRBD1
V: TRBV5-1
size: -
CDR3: CASSLKGADTEAFF
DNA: TGCGCCAGCAGCTTGAAGGGGGCGGACACTGAAGCTTTCTTT

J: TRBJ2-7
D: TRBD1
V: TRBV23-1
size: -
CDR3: CASSHYRDRTYEQYF
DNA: TGCGCCAGCAGTCATTACCGGGACAGGACCTACGAGCAGTACTTC

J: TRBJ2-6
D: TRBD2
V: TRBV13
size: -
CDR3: CASSSSTSGFSGANVLTF
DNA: TGTGCCAGCAGTTCATCGACTAGCGGGTTCTCTGGGGCCAACGTCCTGACTTTC

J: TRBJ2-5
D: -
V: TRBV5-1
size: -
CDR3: CASSSETQYF
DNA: TGCGCCAGCAGCTCGGAGACCCAGTACTTC

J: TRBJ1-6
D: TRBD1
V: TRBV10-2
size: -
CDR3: CASSENIGTGGSPLHF
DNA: TGCGCCAGCAGTGAGAATATAGGGACAGGGGGATCACCCCTCCACTTT

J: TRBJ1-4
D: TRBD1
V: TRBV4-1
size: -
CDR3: CASSPRTGSGEKLFF
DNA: TGCGCCAGCAGCCCCCGGACAGGGTCAGGTGAAAAACTGTTTTTT

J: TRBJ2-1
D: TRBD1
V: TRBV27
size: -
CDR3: CASSFRGSGYNEQFF
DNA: TGTGCCAGCAGTTTCAGGGGGTCCGGCTACAATGAGCAGTTCTTC

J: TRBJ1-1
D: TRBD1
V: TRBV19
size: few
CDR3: CASRTGTASFF
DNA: TGTGCCAGTAGGACAGGGACGGCGTCTTTCTTT

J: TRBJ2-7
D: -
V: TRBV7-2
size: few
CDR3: CASSSYTQTRSYEQYF
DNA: TGTGCCAGCAGCTCCTATACCCAGACAAGATCCTACGAGCAGTACTTC

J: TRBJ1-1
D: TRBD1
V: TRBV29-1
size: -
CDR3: CSVVGQGMNTEAFF
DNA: TGCAGCGTTGTCGGACAGGGGATGAACACTGAAGCTTTCTTT

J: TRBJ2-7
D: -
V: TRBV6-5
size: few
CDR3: CASSSQPRGSYEQYF
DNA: TGTGCCAGCAGTTCACAGCCCAGGGGCTCCTACGAGCAGTACTTC

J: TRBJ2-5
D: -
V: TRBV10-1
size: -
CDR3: CASSEAGRTETQYF
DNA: TGCGCCAGCAGTGAAGCAGGGAGGACGGAGACCCAGTACTTC

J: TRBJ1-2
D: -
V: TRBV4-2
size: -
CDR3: CASSQDRTAPNGYTF
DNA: TGTGCCAGCAGCCAAGATCGGACAGCCCCGAATGGCTACACCTTC

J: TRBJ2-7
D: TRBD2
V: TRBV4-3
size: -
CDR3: CASSQDRVSGRVGEQYF
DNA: TGCGCCAGCAGCCAAGATCGTGTTAGCGGGAGGGTGGGCGAGCAGTACTTC

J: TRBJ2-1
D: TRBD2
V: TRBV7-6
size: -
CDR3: CASSHDRKRDLDEQFF
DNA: TGTGCCAGCAGCCACGACCGAAAGCGGGATCTCGATGAGCAGTTCTTC

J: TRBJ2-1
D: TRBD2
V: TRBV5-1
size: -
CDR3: CASGPTSGGTNEQFF
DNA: TGCGCCAGCGGGCCTACTAGCGGGGGTACCAATGAGCAGTTCTTC

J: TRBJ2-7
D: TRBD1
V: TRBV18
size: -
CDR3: CASSPPGQPYEQYF
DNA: TGTGCCAGCTCACCACCGGGACAGCCCTACGAGCAGTACTTC

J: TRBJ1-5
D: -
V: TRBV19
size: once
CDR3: CASSPRRYQPQHF
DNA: TGTGCCAGTAGTCCTAGAAGGTATCAGCCCCAGCATTTT

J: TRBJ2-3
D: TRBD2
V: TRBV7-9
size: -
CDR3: CASRPGFISGGGDTQYF
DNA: TGTGCCAGCAGGCCCGGTTTTATTAGCGGGGGGGGAGATACGCAGTATTTT

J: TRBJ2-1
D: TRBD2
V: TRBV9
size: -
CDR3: CASSVASGSNEQFF
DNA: TGTGCCAGCAGCGTGGCTAGCGGGAGTAATGAGCAGTTCTTC

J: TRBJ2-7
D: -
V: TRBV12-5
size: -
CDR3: CASGLGQGLDEQYF
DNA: TGTGCTAGTGGTTTGGGACAGGGACTAGACGAGCAGTACTTC

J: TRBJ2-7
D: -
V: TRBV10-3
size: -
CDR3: CASGKDPYEQYF
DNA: TGTGCCTCCGGGAAGGATCCGTACGAGCAGTACTTC

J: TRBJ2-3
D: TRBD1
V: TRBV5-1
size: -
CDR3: CASSLGTGSPTDTQYF
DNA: TGCGCCAGCAGCTTGGGGACAGGGAGTCCCACAGATACGCAGTATTTT

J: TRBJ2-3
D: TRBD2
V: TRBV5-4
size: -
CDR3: CASSSKQRGGSSTDTQYF
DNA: TGTGCCAGCAGCTCAAAACAGCGGGGGGGATCTAGCACAGATACGCAGTATTTT

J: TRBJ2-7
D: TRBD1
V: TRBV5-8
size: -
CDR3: CASSRQGEQYF
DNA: TGTGCCAGCAGTCGACAGGGGGAGCAGTACTTC

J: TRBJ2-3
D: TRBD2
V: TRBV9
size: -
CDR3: CASSPRAGGSTDTQYF
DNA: TGTGCCAGCAGCCCCCGAGCGGGAGGGAGCACAGATACGCAGTATTTT

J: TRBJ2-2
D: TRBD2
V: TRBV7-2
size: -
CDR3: CASSLDRTSGKTGELFF
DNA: TGTGCCAGCAGCCTTGACCGGACTAGCGGGAAAACCGGGGAGCTGTTTTTT

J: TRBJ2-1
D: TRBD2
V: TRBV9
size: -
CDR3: CASSTGGRNNEQFF
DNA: TGTGCCAGCAGTACCGGGGGGAGGAACAATGAGCAGTTCTTC

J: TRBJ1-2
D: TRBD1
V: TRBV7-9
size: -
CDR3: CASSLRRDSNYGYTF
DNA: TGTGCCAGCAGCTTAAGGAGGGACAGCAACTATGGCTACACCTTC

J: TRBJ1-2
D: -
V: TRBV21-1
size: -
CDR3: CASSKTGVGYTF
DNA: TGTGCCAGCAGCAAGACAGGGGTTGGCTACACCTTC

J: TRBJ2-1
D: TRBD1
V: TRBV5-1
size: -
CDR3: CASNPTGGSYNEQFF
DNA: TGCGCCAGCAACCCAACAGGGGGCTCCTACAATGAGCAGTTCTTC

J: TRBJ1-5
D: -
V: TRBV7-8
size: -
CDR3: CASSFGQGNQPQHF
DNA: TGTGCCAGCAGCTTCGGCCAGGGGAACCAGCCCCAGCATTTT

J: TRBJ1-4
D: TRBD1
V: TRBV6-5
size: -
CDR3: CASSYTGTGDEKLFF
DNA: TGTGCCAGCAGTTACACCGGGACAGGTGATGAAAAACTGTTTTTT

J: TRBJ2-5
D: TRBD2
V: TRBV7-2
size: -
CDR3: CASSLFLAGAQETQYF
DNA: TGTGCCAGCAGCTTATTCCTAGCGGGGGCGCAAGAGACCCAGTACTTC

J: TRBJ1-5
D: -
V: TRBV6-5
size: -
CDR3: CASSSEDRDNQPQHF
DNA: TGTGCCAGCAGTTCGGAAGATCGGGACAATCAGCCCCAGCATTTT

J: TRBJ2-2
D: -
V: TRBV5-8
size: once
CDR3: CASSRDRNTGELFF
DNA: TGTGCCAGCAGCCGCGACAGGAACACCGGGGAGCTGTTTTTT

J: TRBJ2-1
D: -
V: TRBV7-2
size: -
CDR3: CASSKRFGYNEQFF
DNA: TGTGCCAGCAGCAAGAGGTTCGGCTACAATGAGCAGTTCTTC

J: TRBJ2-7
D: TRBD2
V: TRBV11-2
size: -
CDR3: CASSPRGGRYEQYF
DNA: TGTGCCAGCAGCCCCCGGGGGGGGCGCTACGAGCAGTACTTC

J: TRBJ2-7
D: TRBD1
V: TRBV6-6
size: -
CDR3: CASRAGTGSYEQYF
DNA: TGTGCCAGCAGGGCCGGGACAGGGTCCTACGAGCAGTACTTC

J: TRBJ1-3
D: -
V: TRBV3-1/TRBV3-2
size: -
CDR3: CASRDSVAWSGNTIYF
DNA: TGTGCCAGCAGGGACAGCGTTGCGTGGTCTGGAAACACCATATATTTT

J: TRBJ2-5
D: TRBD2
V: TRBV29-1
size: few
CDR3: CSVDKRGTRITKTQYF
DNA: TGCAGCGTTGATAAACGGGGGACTAGGATTACTAAGACCCAGTACTTC

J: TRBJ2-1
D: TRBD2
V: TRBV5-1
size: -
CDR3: CASSPPLAGAYNEQFF
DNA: TGCGCCAGCAGCCCACCTTTAGCGGGGGCCTACAATGAGCAGTTCTTC